This entry features one T cell receptor (beta chain) sequence. What it binds is not known. The length of the CDR3 is 14 residues. Germline V gene sequence: CDR1 MNHNY, CDR2 SVGAGI (reference sequence). V lost 5 bases, J lost 5 bases, and 13 bases lay in between. Nominally healthy donors provided the samples, though records likely missed some immune exposures. These data come from a study of cytomegalovirus exposure and HLA in healthy donors. Study conclusions and caveats: It was 160 or so TCR beta chains that were listed as cytomegalovirus-associated. It was reported in a later analysis that an Asian-associated ancestry cluster showed fewer N-insertions than the approximately 700-donor mean. A later analysis by the authors found several of the most significant clusters apparently linked to common viral pathogens.

In the PCR, 60 Vbeta and 13 Jbeta primers were used. The assay was immunoSEQ multiplex PCR, and TCRdb's table has in-frame clones only and misses some. In all, the sample yields some 71,000 clones. What was sequenced was PBMCs. This chain links TRBV6-6 with TRBJ2-1; D is perhaps TRBD2 (5 bases). This TCR was recovered from a young woman in good health and CMV-seronegative. DNA of the CDR3: TGTGCCAGCAGTGGACTGGCTTATGACAATGAGCAGTTCTTC. Its protein is CASSGLAYDNEQFF.